The 7 T cell receptor beta chains below were found in one sample sequenced in a study of blood T cells in healthy people across ages. With a J-beta primer mix and a sample-barcoded 5' primer, a second PCR ran 7 to 11 cycles. Each CDR3 protein gets one entry after TCRdb re-called the 5' RACE reads with MiXCR. The repertoire holds about 680,000 distinct CDR3 sequences, with 45% to 50% as singletons. Material: blood. The receptor source for this set is a woman aged 60-75 years in good health.

The chain joins TRBV27 to TRBJ1-1, with 8 bases that match TRBD1. Losses at the gene ends were 5 bases for V and 1 base for J; bases not matched to a gene: 9. The CDR3 covers 16 residues. Germline CDR1 and CDR2: MNHEY and SMNVEV (reference sequence). CDR3: CASSPSRGHTNTEAFF. The CDR3 nucleotides are TGTGCCAGCAGTCCGTCCAGGGGGCACACGAACACTGAAGCTTTCTTT.

The count of this clonotype is one. V and J are TRBV12-3 or TRBV12-4 and TRBJ2-5; no clear D gene. Matching the DNA end better, TRBJ2-7 makes the J call doubtful. There are 14 residues in the CDR3. Here the CDR3 DNA reads TGTGCCAGCAGTTTCAGGATAGTTGGACACGAGCAGTACTTC. It is translated as CASSFRIVGHEQYF.

This chain links TRBV30 with TRBJ1-1; the D gene is possibly TRBD1 (5 bases). This CDR3 spans 13 amino acids. In germline, CDR1 is GTSNPN, CDR2 SVGIG (reference sequence). Trimming left V 3 bases short and J 5 bases short, with 13 bases between. The CDR3 loop reads CAWSYRRGTEAFF. CDR3 DNA: TGTGCCTGGAGCTACAGGAGAGGGACTGAAGCTTTCTTT. The full variable domain, with the rest looked up from reference TRBV30 and TRBJ1-1, is SQTIHQWPATLVQPVGSPLSLECTVEGTSNPNLYWYRQAAGRGLQLLFYSVGIGQISSEVPQNLSASRPQDRQFILSSKKLLLSDSGFYLCAWSYRRGTEAFFGQGTRLTVV.

This clonotype showed up just a few times. The rearrangement links TRBV20-1 to TRBJ2-7; TRBD2 aligns across 10 bases. Germline lookup yields CDR1 DFQATT and CDR2 SNEGSKA (reference sequence). The CDR3 is 16 residues long. Germline trimming cut 0 bases from V and 6 bases from J; bases unmatched to any gene: 11. The CDR3 nucleotides read TGCAGTGCTAGAGATCCTAGCGGGAGTTTTTCCGGCGAGCAGTACTTC. It is translated as CSARDPSGSFSGEQYF.

In its sample, this clonotype was seen a few times. The CDR3 nucleotides are TGTGCCAGCAGGGCCGGGACCTACAATGAGCAGTTCTTC. Its translation is CASRAGTYNEQFF. J is TRBJ2-1 and V is TRBV12-3 or TRBV12-4; a possible D gene is TRBD2 (5 bases). The CDR3 runs to 13 residues. V was pared by 6 bases and J by 2 bases, with 8 bases between.

The chain joins TRBV5-1 to TRBJ2-1; no reliable D call. This CDR3 is 13 amino acids long. The ends were cut back, 1 base at V and 10 bases at J, with 12 bases in the middle. Germline CDR1 reads SGHRS; CDR2 reads YFSETQ. Here the CDR3 reads CASSLIYGVEQFF. In nucleotides, the CDR3 is TGCGCCAGCAGCTTGATTTATGGAGTCGAGCAGTTCTTC.

This clonotype was counted many times. The chain employs TRBV29-1 and TRBJ2-7; a weak D match, TRBD1 (7 bases). The CDR3 has 13 residues. Trimming took off 3 bases at V and 6 bases at J, with 15 bases between the two ends. CDR1 is SQVTM, CDR2 ANQGSEA, per germline. In DNA form, the CDR3 reads TGCAGCGTTGAGTGGAGGGGGCAAGGCGAGCAGTACTTC. Translated: CSVEWRGQGEQYF.